The next 6 T cell receptor beta chains were all read from a single sample in a study of molecular identifiers for immune sequencing clone quantification. TCRdb ran MiXCR on the PCR reads and lists one entry per CDR3 protein. This sample has fewer than 30,000 distinct CDR3 sequences; 15% to 20% occur once, and the top ten carry 0.99%. Sequencing was done on a sample of naive CD8+ T cells from blood, with Jurkat cell RNA spiked in. Subset noted: FACS-sorted CD8+CD4-CCR7+CD45RA+ naive T cells. These TCRs come from a human donor in good health. Some libraries in this study had Jurkat cell RNA spiked in.

This clonotype was observed many times. V usage is TRBV3-1 and J usage is TRBJ2-6; 9 nucleotides match TRBD1. Trimming at V came to 6 bases and at J to 2 bases, leaving 2 bases not matched to a gene. Germline V gives CDR1 LGHDT, CDR2 YNNKEL (reference sequence). CDR3 length: 15 amino acids. The CDR3 region has the DNA TGTGCCAGCAGTCGACAGGGGGCTGGGGCCAACGTCCTGACTTTC. Its translation: CASSRQGAGANVLTF.

CDR3 region: CASSMLGGGATDTQYF. The CDR3 DNA sequence: TGTGCCAGTAGTATGCTTGGAGGAGGGGCGACAGATACGCAGTATTTT. The rearrangement links TRBV19 to TRBJ2-3, with a possible D match to TRBD2 (6 bases). This CDR3 region has 16 residues. Trimming pared 3 bases from V and 3 bases from J, leaving 16 bases between. Germline V gives CDR1 LNHDA, CDR2 SQIVND (reference sequence).

This clonotype has a count of ten or more. The V gene is TRBV7-9, the J gene TRBJ2-3, with 12 bases that match TRBD2. The ends lost 5 bases at V and 7 bases at J; junction bases unmatched: 16. The germline CDR1 and CDR2 sequences are SEHNR and FQNEAQ (reference sequence). This CDR3 has 18 amino acids. The CDR3 nucleotides read TGTGCCAGCAGCACCCAACCTAGCGGGGGGGGCATTTCGTATACGCAGTATTTT. Its translation is CASSTQPSGGGISYTQYF.

Ten or more counts support this clonotype. V usage is TRBV5-6 and J usage is TRBJ2-3; D is uncertain. The V and J ends lost 6 bases and 15 bases respectively, with 23 bases between them. The CDR3 is 13 residues long. CDR1 SGHDT and CDR2 YYEEEE come from the germline V gene. The CDR3 nucleotides read TGTGCCAGCACCCTGGGTGGTCTCCCTAATGCTTATTTT. This gives the protein CASTLGGLPNAYF. The complete variable domain, with remaining parts taken from reference TRBV5-6 and TRBJ2-3, reads DAGVTQSPTHLIKTRGQQVTLRCSPKSGHDTVSWYQQALGQGPQFIFQYYEEEERQRGNFPDRFSGHQFPNYSSELNVNALLLGDSALYLCASTLGGLPNAYFGPGTRLTVL.

The chain combines TRBV27 with TRBJ2-6; D could derive from TRBD1 or TRBD2 (5 bases each). Trimming left V 5 bases short and J 0 bases short, with 11 bases between. This CDR3 spans 16 amino acids. Germline values: CDR1 MNHEY, CDR2 SMNVEV (reference sequence). The chain's CDR3 is CASSKLGVSGANVLTF. The CDR3 DNA reads TGTGCCAGCAGTAAGTTGGGGGTCTCTGGGGCCAACGTCCTGACTTTC.

As regards this clonotype: Just one base apart from a much larger clone, this may be a read error. The genes are TRBV20-1 and TRBJ2-2, with 7 positions matching TRBD1. CDR1 and CDR2 (germline): DFQATT, SNEGSKA (reference sequence). J gave up 6 bases and V 5 bases, and 12 bases lay outside the gene matches. This CDR3 has 15 amino acids. This chain's CDR3 is CSASGLDRVPGELFF. As DNA, the CDR3 is TGCAGTGCTTCCGGGCTCGACAGGGTTCCCGGGGAGCTGTTTTTT.